What follows describes a single T cell receptor (beta chain). It lacks a known antigen. The record has no base qualities; no much larger clone is one base away. The treatment or condition label, as the study defines it: in vitro stimulation with specific CMV peptide epitopes to enrich CMV-specific T cells. This entry comes from a study of T cell repertoires in cytomegalovirus infection (dated 2019 in TCRdb). Regarding the research as a whole: Alongside well-studied HLA-B-restricted epitopes, the peptide stimulations were aimed at recently identified HLA-C-restricted CMV epitopes, whose presentation resists viral immunomodulation. Donor HLA type was relevant to the analysis, as public TCR beta signatures indicated carriage of CMV infection together with the matching HLA type.

Sequenced using an Illumina HiSeq 1500. TCRdb trimmed the raw reads at Q25, called clones with MiXCR and kept productive beta chains. Every distinct CDR3 protein forms one entry, paired with its most common genes and DNA. The table for this sample lists some 700,000 distinct CDR3 sequences; around a third of them were counted only once. In total, the top ten clones hold around a sixth of the sample. As encoded in the germline V gene, CDR1 is SGHTA while CDR2 is FQGNSA. Inclusive of the bounding cysteine and phenylalanine, the CDR3 is 17 residues long. Solely the CDR3 DNA is kept, with 51 bases framed from the first base. Between the V and J ends, shortened by 1 base and 5 bases respectively, the junction contains 20 bases. Study-level results and caveats: The ex vivo response was dominated by HLA-C-restricted CMV-specific TCR beta clonotypes, which also provided the single most frequent clonotype in two of eight donors. Cumulative frequency of public TCR beta family members discriminated carriers of CMV infection plus the relevant HLA type in this cohort and an independent roughly 320-donor cohort.

This clonotype originated in a human donor in good health (CMV status not recorded). Some clones in this sample may be carry-over from other donors' samples. The chain links TRBV7-2 with TRBJ1-1, with no reliable assignment of the D segment. Sample: cultured PBMCs, taken from culture after CMV antigen stimulation. The CDR3 protein sequence reads: CASSLVWGSEEGTEAFF. The DNA sequence is as follows: TGTGCCAGCAGCTTAGTATGGGGTTCCGAGGAGGGAACTGAAGCTTTCTTT.